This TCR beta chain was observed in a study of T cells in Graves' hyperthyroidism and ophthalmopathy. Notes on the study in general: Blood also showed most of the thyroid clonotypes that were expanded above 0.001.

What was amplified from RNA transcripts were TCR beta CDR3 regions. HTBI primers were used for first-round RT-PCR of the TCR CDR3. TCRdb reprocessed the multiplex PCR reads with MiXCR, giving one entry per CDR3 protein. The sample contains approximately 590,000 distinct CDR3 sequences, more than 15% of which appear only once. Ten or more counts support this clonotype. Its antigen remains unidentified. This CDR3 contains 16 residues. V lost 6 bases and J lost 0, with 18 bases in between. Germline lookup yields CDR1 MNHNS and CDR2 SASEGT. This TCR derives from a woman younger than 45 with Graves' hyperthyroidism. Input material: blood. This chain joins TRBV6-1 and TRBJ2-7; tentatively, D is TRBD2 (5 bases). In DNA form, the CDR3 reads TGTGCCAGCAGATCCTCTAGAGGGAGAGCCTCCTACGAGCAGTACTTC. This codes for CASRSSRGRASYEQYF.